A few counts support the clone carrying this TCR beta chain. No antigen is known for it. This entry comes from a study of regulatory T cells in long-lasting Graves disease. Points from the study as a whole: Persistent disease samples used TRBV28, TRBJ1-2 and TRBJ2-5 preferentially. Lower TCR diversity characterized persistent Graves' patients relative to newly diagnosed patients.

The CDR3 consists of 15 residues. Germline-derived CDR1 and CDR2 are SGHAT and FQNNGV. V lost 0 bases, J lost 3 bases, and 12 bases lay in between. HTBI primers from iRepertoire and Arm-PCR of CDR3 regions yielded the TCR beta libraries. Authors' analysis steps: Identification across samples found 62 TRBV and 11 to 15 TRBJ segments. In TCRdb, the multiplex PCR reads were re-called with MiXCR into one record per CDR3 protein. These V and J calls rely on TCRdb rather than the paper's analysis. The table records a few hundred thousand distinct CDR3 sequences, 20% to 25% of them present only once. Time point reported: persistent/refractory GD, antithyroid drugs over 5 years with positive TRAb. Isolated PBMC RNA provided the starting material for the TCR library. Graves' disease diagnoses followed American Thyroid Association guidelines.

The TCR comes from a woman between 40 and 55 years old with Graves disease. This chain links TRBV11-2 with TRBJ2-7; D may be TRBD2 (5 bases). The specimen was peripheral blood mononuclear cells (PBMCs), collected when the disease was refractory, from a patient treated with antithyroid drugs. CDR3 bases: TGTGCCAGCAGCTTAGAAGATACTCGGGACTACGAGCAGTACTTC. Residues: CASSLEDTRDYEQYF.